The 27 T cell receptor beta chains in this list originate from one sample, sequenced in a study of blood T cell repertoires in COVID-19. Repertoires were generated with immunoSEQ multiplex PCR, while TCRdb's copy carries only in-frame clones and drops some. The repertoire holds about 170,000 clones, with roughly 73% as singletons. Sample: peripheral blood. Receptors were obtained from a man aged 65 to 85 with acute or convalescent COVID-19.

Only one count was recorded for this clone. This chain connects TRBV3-1 (or the pseudogene TRBV3-2) to TRBJ1-2; D call uncertain. The CDR3 is 13 residues long. Germline V gene sequence: CDR1 LGHDT, CDR2 YNNKEL (reference sequence). Trimming pared 2 bases from V and 8 bases from J, leaving 12 bases between. The DNA for the CDR3 is TGTGCCAGCAGCCAATCCAGGTTCCGGGGCTACACCTTC. Amino acids: CASSQSRFRGYTF.

The gene calls are TRBV5-8 and TRBJ2-7; 11 bases map to TRBD2. The ends lost 3 bases at V and 0 bases at J; junction bases unmatched: 8. The CDR3 spans 17 residues. The germline gives CDR1 SGHTS, CDR2 YDEGEE. DNA of the CDR3: TGTGCCAGCAGCTACCCTGGGACTAGCGGAGGCTCCTACGAGCAGTACTTC. Protein sequence: CASSYPGTSGGSYEQYF.

The chain combines TRBV19 with TRBJ1-2; possibly TRBD1 for D (5 bases). The length of the CDR3 is 14 residues. The germline V gene has CDR1 LNHDA and CDR2 SQIVND (reference sequence). Deletions cut 5 bases from V and 5 bases from J, with 15 bases between. The CDR3 region is CASSPSDKPYGYTF. The DNA of the CDR3 is TGTGCCAGTAGTCCCTCGGACAAGCCATATGGCTACACCTTC.

The chain recombines TRBV18 with TRBJ2-2, with 10 bases aligning to TRBD2. Germline CDR1 and CDR2: KGHSH and LQKENI. V lost 2 bases and J lost 7; bases outside the gene matches: 1. This CDR3 is built from 14 residues. CDR3 DNA sequence: TGTGCCAGCTCACCAACTAGCGGGGACGGGGAGCTGTTTTTT. Translated: CASSPTSGDGELFF.

The chain has TRBV6-4 and TRBJ1-1, with 9 bases matching TRBD1. The V and J ends lost 3 bases and 3 bases, in that order; junction bases with no gene match: 5. This CDR3 contains 15 residues. Germline V gives CDR1 MRHNA, CDR2 SNTAGT. CDR3 nucleotide sequence: TGTGCCAGCAGTGAACAGGGGGCTGGTTACACTGAAGCTTTCTTT. Translating gives CASSEQGAGYTEAFF.

This chain links TRBV19 with TRBJ1-1; possible D gene TRBD1, 6 bases. The ends were cut back, 8 bases at V and 1 base at J, with 11 bases in the middle. Germline CDR1 reads LNHDA; CDR2 reads SQIVND (reference sequence). The CDR3 is 13 amino acids. CDR3 bases: TGTGCCAGTGTCGGGACATGGAACACTGAAGCTTTCTTT. It yields the protein CASVGTWNTEAFF.

This clone has a handful of counts. The rearrangement joins TRBV12-3 or TRBV12-4 to TRBJ1-2; no clear D gene. This CDR3 region has 12 residues. The CDR3 DNA sequence: TGTGCGATCGGACTGGGAGTATATGGCTACACCTTC. This encodes CAIGLGVYGYTF.

The chain uses TRBV20-1 and TRBJ1-4; 9 bases align to TRBD1. The germline gives CDR1 DFQATT, CDR2 SNEGSKA (reference sequence). This CDR3 is 14 amino acids long. Trimming cost V 3 bases and J 8 bases; bases outside gene matches: 7. In DNA, the CDR3 is TGCAGTGCTAGTCCCGGGACAGGGATCGAAAAACTGTTTTTT. Encoded protein: CSASPGTGIEKLFF.

The J gene is TRBJ1-6, the V gene TRBV2; D is undetermined. The V end lost 0 bases, the J end lost 11 bases, and 14 bases lay between the germline ends. From germline, CDR1 is SNHLY and CDR2 FYNNEI. The CDR3 length is 15 residues. This CDR3 is CASSEALQAGAPLHF. In DNA, the CDR3 is TGTGCCAGCAGTGAAGCGCTTCAGGCGGGAGCACCCCTCCACTTT.

This clone was picked up a small number of times. CDR3 sequence reads: CASSKTQTTYNEQFF. The CDR3 DNA follows: TGTGCCAGCAGTAAAACACAGACGACCTACAATGAGCAGTTCTTC. This rearrangement joins TRBV6-6 to TRBJ2-1; D call uncertain. The length of the CDR3 is 15 residues. The germline CDR1 and CDR2 sequences are MNHNY and SVGAGI (reference sequence). Between the trimmed V and J ends, which lost 5 bases and 2 bases, there was a span of 13 bases.

This clone was picked up a small number of times. This chain uses TRBV18 with TRBJ1-1; 8 bases align to TRBD1. Germline CDR1 reads KGHSH; CDR2 reads LQKENI. This CDR3 has 15 residues. The trim removed 6 bases at V and 2 bases at J, leaving 8 bases unmatched. CDR3: CASSPQGAENTEAFF. The CDR3, as DNA: TGTGCCAGCTCCCCCCAGGGGGCGGAAAACACTGAAGCTTTCTTT.

CDR3 DNA: TGTGCCAGTAGCCGAGTTGAGGCAGGGCCTGACACAGATACGCAGTATTTT. It translates to CASSRVEAGPDTDTQYF. The V and J genes are TRBV19 and TRBJ2-3; TRBD1 is a possible D gene (5 bases). This CDR3 is 17 amino acids long. CDR1 and CDR2 from the germline V gene are LNHDA and SQIVND (reference sequence). Deletions cut 6 bases from V and 2 bases from J, with 21 bases between.

The V gene is TRBV18, the J gene TRBJ1-4; weak D call: TRBD1 (5 bases). Between the trimmed V and J ends, which lost 6 bases and 0 bases, there was a span of 14 bases. CDR3 size: 16 residues. Germline assignment: CDR1 KGHSH and CDR2 LQKENI. CDR3 loop: CASSPTAFATNEKLFF. The CDR3 region has the DNA TGTGCCAGCTCGCCGACAGCCTTTGCAACTAATGAAAAACTGTTTTTT.

CDR3 residues: CASSEVGGVYEQYF. The CDR3 nucleotides read TGTGCCAGCAGTGAAGTCGGGGGGGTGTACGAGCAGTACTTC. This chain uses TRBV6-1 with TRBJ2-7; 8 bases agree with TRBD2. The CDR3 has 14 amino acids. CDR1 MNHNS and CDR2 SASEGT come from the germline V gene. Trimming removed 1 base from V and 4 bases from J; junction bases left unmatched: 3.

The genes are TRBV3-1 (or the pseudogene TRBV3-2) and TRBJ2-7; the D is unclear. The CDR3 length is 15 residues. Trimming pared 0 bases from V and 0 bases from J, leaving 9 bases between. The V gene's germline CDR1 is LGHDT and CDR2 YNNKEL (reference sequence). As DNA, the CDR3 is TGTGCCAGCAGCCAAGATTGGGCAGGCTCCTACGAGCAGTACTTC. This encodes CASSQDWAGSYEQYF.

This chain connects TRBV16 to TRBJ1-2; 8 bases line up with TRBD1. The CDR3 is 14 residues long. Germline lookup yields CDR1 KGHSY and CDR2 FQNENV. V gave up 2 bases and J gave up 8 bases; unmatched junction bases: 7. The CDR3 is CASSQLGQGGGYTF. The CDR3 nucleotides are TGTGCCAGCAGCCAACTCGGACAGGGCGGCGGCTACACCTTC.

The chain joins TRBV7-9 to TRBJ1-5; D is possibly TRBD1 (6 bases). The V gene lost 5 bases and the J gene lost 4 bases, with 12 bases spanning the gap. Germline V lookup: CDR1 SEHNR, CDR2 FQNEAQ (reference sequence). This CDR3 region has 14 residues. The CDR3 DNA reads TGTGCCAGCAGCCCCGGGACACTAAATCAGCCCCAGCATTTT. Its translation: CASSPGTLNQPQHF.

V gene TRBV15 combines with J gene TRBJ2-3; perhaps TRBD2 as D (6 bases). Germline assignment: CDR1 LNHNV and CDR2 YYDKDF (reference sequence). The CDR3 extends over 18 amino acids. Trimming removed 0 bases at V and 0 bases at J, with 16 bases between. CDR3 loop: CATSRDWGLTKSTDTQYF. For the CDR3, the DNA is TGTGCCACCAGCAGAGATTGGGGACTCACGAAGAGCACAGATACGCAGTATTTT.

The CDR3 DNA follows: TGTGCCAGCAGTTTATTCTCTATGCGGCTAGCGGGAGGCCAGTTCTTC. Translating it yields CASSLFSMRLAGGQFF. V is TRBV28 and J is TRBJ2-1; 11 bases fit TRBD2. The CDR3 spans 16 residues. V lost 1 base, J lost 13 bases, and 12 bases stayed unmatched. Germline V CDR1 and CDR2: MDHEN, SYDVKM.

The CDR3 here is CASSQPNRRGASTDTQYF. The DNA for the CDR3 is TGTGCCAGCAGCCAACCCAACCGGCGCGGGGCTAGCACAGATACGCAGTATTTT. The V call is TRBV7-9, the J call TRBJ2-3; D is perhaps TRBD2 (6 bases). The CDR3 loop spans 18 amino acids. V lost 5 bases and J lost 0, with 21 bases in between. Germline V CDR1 and CDR2: SEHNR, FQNEAQ (reference sequence).

The chain is built from TRBV7-8 and TRBJ2-3; no reliable D call. The CDR3 totals 15 residues. V gave up 2 bases and J gave up 0 bases, with 9 bases separating them. In germline, CDR1 is SGHVS, CDR2 FQNEAQ. The CDR3 bases are TGTGCCAGCAGCTTAACTACCGTCAGCACAGATACGCAGTATTTT. Its protein is CASSLTTVSTDTQYF.

As concerns this clone: Additional DNA sequences in this sample encode the identical CDR3. V and J are TRBV24-1 and TRBJ1-1, with TRBD1 identical over 10 bases. After removal of 2 bases from V and 4 bases from J, the junction contained 6 bases not matched to a gene. This CDR3 has 16 amino acids. In germline, CDR1 is KGHDR, CDR2 SFDVKD. CDR3 sequence reads: CATSDSRQGASTEAFF. CDR3 sequence (DNA): TGTGCCACCAGTGATTCCCGACAGGGGGCGTCCACTGAAGCTTTCTTT.

The chain uses TRBV28 and TRBJ1-3, with 9 bases aligning to TRBD1. Germline V gives CDR1 MDHEN, CDR2 SYDVKM. The CDR3 is 16 amino acids. V lost 5 bases to trimming and J lost 3 bases; unmatched junction nucleotides: 8. CDR3 residues: CASSPPQGAGGNTIYF. The DNA of the CDR3 is TGTGCCAGCAGTCCGCCACAGGGGGCGGGTGGAAACACCATATATTTT.

This chain links TRBV5-1 with TRBJ1-1; 9 bases agree with TRBD1. Germline CDR1 SGHRS, CDR2 YFSETQ. CDR3 size: 15 residues. Unmatched junction bases numbered 7, after V lost 3 bases and J lost 4 bases. CDR3 bases: TGCGCCAGCAGCTGGGGACAGGGAGGAAGCACTGAAGCTTTCTTT. Translation gives CASSWGQGGSTEAFF.

The chain has TRBV19 and TRBJ2-3; a possible D gene is TRBD2 (6 bases). Germline CDR1 reads LNHDA; CDR2 reads SQIVND (reference sequence). The length of the CDR3 is 13 residues. Trimming pared 1 base from V and 5 bases from J, leaving 7 bases between. CDR3 in amino acids: CASSIGGVDTQYF. DNA of the CDR3: TGTGCCAGTAGTATAGGGGGGGTAGATACGCAGTATTTT.

J is TRBJ2-7 and V is TRBV11-3, with a weak D call TRBD2 (6 bases). The CDR3 is 14 residues long. V shed 3 bases and J shed 4 bases, with 13 bases lying between them. Per germline, CDR1 SGHNT and CDR2 YENEEA. CDR3 amino acids: CASSLTRGVYEQYF. CDR3 sequence (DNA): TGTGCCAGCAGCTTGACTAGAGGGGTATACGAGCAGTACTTC. Full variable domain (remainder filled in from reference TRBV11-3 and TRBJ2-7): EAGVVQSPRYKIIEKKQPVAFWCNPISGHNTLYWYLQNLGQGPELLIRYENEEAVDDSQLPKDRFSAERLKGVDSTLKIQPAELGDSAVYLCASSLTRGVYEQYFGPGTRLTVT.

V gene TRBV7-3 combines with J gene TRBJ2-2; 11 bases align to TRBD2. V lost 0 bases and J lost 5; bases outside the gene matches: 8. This CDR3 is 18 amino acids long. Germline values: CDR1 SGHTA, CDR2 FQGTGA. CDR3 residues: CASSLTGLADQRTGELFF. For the CDR3, the DNA is TGTGCCAGCAGCTTAACGGGACTAGCGGACCAACGGACCGGGGAGCTGTTTTTT.